Listed below are T cell receptor beta chains from one sample, sequenced in a study of T cell repertoires in cytomegalovirus infection. No cognate antigen is known for these TCRs. Each CDR3 protein is one row after TCRdb ran MiXCR on the reads. The table lists some 800,000 distinct CDR3 sequences, just under 30% of them singletons. The source was cultured CD8+ T cells from PBMCs, collected from culture after CMV antigen stimulation. The receptors come from a human donor in good health (CMV status not recorded). Some clones in this sample may be carry-over from other donors' samples. Both conserved end residues are part of each CDR3. The D gene is left open where the match is weak. Expanded clones get a size class; other rows say once, few or many, or leave the size out.

>-|TRBJ1-1|TRBV12-3/TRBV12-4|-
CASSQEGPNTEAFF
TGTGCCAGCAGTCAGGAAGGACCGAACACTGAAGCTTTCTTT
>TRBD2|TRBJ2-1|TRBV7-8|-
CASSTSGNNEQFF
TGTGCCAGCAGCACTAGCGGGAACAATGAGCAGTTCTTC
>-|TRBJ1-2|TRBV15|few
CATSSIGDGNYGYTF
TGTGCCACCAGCAGTATCGGGGACGGGAACTATGGCTACACCTTC
>TRBD2|TRBJ2-2|TRBV7-6|many
CASSLTAGGATGELFF
TGTGCCAGCAGCTTAACAGCCGGGGGGGCCACCGGGGAGCTGTTTTTT
>TRBD2|TRBJ2-1|TRBV6-5|-
CASSYSTAGDNEQFF
TGTGCCAGCAGTTACTCGACTGCGGGGGACAATGAGCAGTTCTTC
>-|TRBJ2-1|TRBV9|-
CASSVAHKIVDEQFF
TGTGCCAGCAGCGTAGCCCATAAGATAGTGGATGAGCAGTTCTTC
>-|TRBJ2-1|TRBV28|few
CASSLYSGAHLYNEQFF
TGTGCCAGCAGTTTATATTCCGGGGCCCACCTTTACAATGAGCAGTTCTTC
>-|TRBJ2-2|TRBV7-6|many
CASSPRKVDTGELFF
TGTGCCAGCAGCCCGAGAAAGGTTGACACCGGGGAGCTGTTTTTT
>-|TRBJ2-6|TRBV7-8|many
CASSLGGVGANVLTF
TGTGCCAGCAGCTTAGGGGGTGTAGGGGCCAACGTCCTGACTTTC
>-|TRBJ2-5|TRBV5-8|-
CASSLRGDRRETQYF
TGTGCCAGCAGCCTCCGGGGGGACAGGAGGGAGACCCAGTACTTC
>-|TRBJ2-7|TRBV25-1|-
CATASTYEQYF
TGTGCCACCGCCAGTACCTACGAGCAGTACTTC
>TRBD1|TRBJ2-1|TRBV20-1|few
CSAVASGTGFYNEQFF
TGCAGTGCTGTGGCGAGTGGGACAGGTTTCTACAATGAGCAGTTCTTC
>TRBD2|TRBJ2-3|TRBV11-3|-
CASSRGSSGGYTQYF
TGTGCCAGCAGCCGGGGCTCTAGCGGGGGATATACGCAGTATTTT
>-|TRBJ2-1|TRBV5-5|few
CASSLVGGSINEQFF
TGTGCCAGCAGCTTGGTGGGGGGATCAATTAATGAGCAGTTCTTC
>TRBD2|TRBJ2-1|TRBV7-9|many
CASSTAGGTNEQFF
TGTGCCAGCAGCACGGCGGGGGGTACGAATGAGCAGTTCTTC
>-|TRBJ1-5|TRBV12-3/TRBV12-4|-
CASSLSSGFVGQPQHF
TGTGCCAGCAGTTTGTCTTCAGGGTTTGTGGGTCAGCCCCAGCATTTT
>TRBD2|TRBJ2-2|TRBV19|-
CASKGGGARNTGELFF
TGTGCCAGTAAGGGCGGGGGGGCCCGGAACACCGGGGAGCTGTTTTTT
>TRBD1|TRBJ1-2|TRBV14|-
CASSLGQGIRGYTF
TGTGCCAGCAGCCTTGGACAGGGGATACGAGGCTACACCTTC
>TRBD2|TRBJ2-1|TRBV7-3|-
CASSFPSGSYNEQFF
TGTGCCAGCAGCTTCCCTAGCGGGAGCTACAATGAGCAGTTCTTC
>-|TRBJ2-2|TRBV27|-
CASSSYRDSTGELFF
TGTGCCAGCAGTTCGTACAGGGACTCGACCGGGGAGCTGTTTTTT
>-|TRBJ2-2|TRBV13|-
CASSQPAVNTGELFF
TGTGCCAGCAGCCAACCAGCGGTGAACACCGGGGAGCTGTTTTTT
>-|TRBJ2-3|TRBV7-9|many
CASSTHTPGGASTDTQYF
TGTGCCAGCAGCACACACACGCCAGGCGGAGCTAGCACAGATACGCAGTATTTT